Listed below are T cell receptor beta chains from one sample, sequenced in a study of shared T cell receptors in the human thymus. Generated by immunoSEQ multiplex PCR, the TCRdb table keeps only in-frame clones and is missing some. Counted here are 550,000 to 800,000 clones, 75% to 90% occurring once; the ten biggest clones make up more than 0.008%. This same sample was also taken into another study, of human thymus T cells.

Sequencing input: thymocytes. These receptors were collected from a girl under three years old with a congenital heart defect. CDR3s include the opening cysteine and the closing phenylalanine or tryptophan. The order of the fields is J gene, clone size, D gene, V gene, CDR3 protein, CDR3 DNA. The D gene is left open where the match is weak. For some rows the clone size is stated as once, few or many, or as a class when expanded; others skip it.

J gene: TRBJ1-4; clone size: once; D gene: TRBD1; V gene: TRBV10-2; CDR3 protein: CASSGTDNEKLFF; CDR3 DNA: TGCGCCAGCAGCGGGACAGATAATGAAAAACTGTTTTTT
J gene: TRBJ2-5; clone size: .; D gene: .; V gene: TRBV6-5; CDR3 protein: CASSGGRPPLETQYF; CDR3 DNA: TGTGCCAGCAGCGGGGGGCGTCCCCCTCTAGAGACCCAGTACTTC
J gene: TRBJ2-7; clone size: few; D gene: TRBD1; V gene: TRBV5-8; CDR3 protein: CATSSQTGGDEQYF; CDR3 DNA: TGTGCCACCAGCTCCCAGACAGGGGGCGACGAGCAGTACTTC
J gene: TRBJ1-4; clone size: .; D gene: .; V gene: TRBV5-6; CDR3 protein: CASSEFLNEKLFF; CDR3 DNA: TGTGCCAGCAGTGAGTTCCTTAATGAAAAACTGTTTTTT
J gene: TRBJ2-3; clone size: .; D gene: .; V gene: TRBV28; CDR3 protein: CASSFYEVYHTDTQYF; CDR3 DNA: TGTGCCAGCAGTTTTTACGAGGTCTATCACACAGATACGCAGTATTTT
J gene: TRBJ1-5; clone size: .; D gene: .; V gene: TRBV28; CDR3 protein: CASTSRVGRRGNQPQHF; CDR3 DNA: TGTGCCAGCACCTCTCGGGTAGGGCGGCGGGGCAATCAGCCCCAGCATTTT
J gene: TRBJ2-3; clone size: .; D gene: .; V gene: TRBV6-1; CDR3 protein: CASSVVGSSTDTQYF; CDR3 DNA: TGTGCCAGCAGTGTAGTGGGGAGTAGCACAGATACGCAGTATTTT
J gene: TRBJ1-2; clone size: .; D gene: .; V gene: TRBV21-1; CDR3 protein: CASSKACAGDEYGYTF; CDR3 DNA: TGTGCCAGCAGCAAAGCCTGTGCAGGGGATGAGTATGGCTACACCTTC
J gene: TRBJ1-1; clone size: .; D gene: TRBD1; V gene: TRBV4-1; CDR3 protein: CASSLCGRDRGLQTNTEAFF; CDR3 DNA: TGCGCCAGCAGCCTTTGCGGTAGGGACAGGGGGCTCCAAACGAACACTGAAGCTTTCTTT
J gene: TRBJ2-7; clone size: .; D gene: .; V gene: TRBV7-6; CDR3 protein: CASSLGRRGSYEQYF; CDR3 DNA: TGTGCCAGCAGCTTAGGTCGGAGGGGAAGTTACGAGCAGTACTTC
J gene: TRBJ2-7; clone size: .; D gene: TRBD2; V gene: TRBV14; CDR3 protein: CASSQPRSKRGGKYEQYF; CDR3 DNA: TGTGCCAGCAGCCAACCGCGATCCAAGCGGGGGGGGAAATACGAGCAGTACTTC
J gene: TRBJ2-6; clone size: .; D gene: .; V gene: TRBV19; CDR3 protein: CASSFRSTLVGANVLTF; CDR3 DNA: TGTGCCAGTAGTTTCCGATCTACCCTTGTTGGGGCCAACGTCCTGACTTTC
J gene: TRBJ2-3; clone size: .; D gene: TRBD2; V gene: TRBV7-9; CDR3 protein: CASSPTSGGSHTQYF; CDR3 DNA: TGTGCCAGCAGTCCGACTAGCGGGGGCTCCCATACGCAGTATTTT
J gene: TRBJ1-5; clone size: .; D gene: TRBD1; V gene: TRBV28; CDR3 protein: CASSLWRTGPTGQRNQPQHF; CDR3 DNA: TGTGCCAGCAGTTTATGGAGGACAGGTCCGACAGGCCAACGGAATCAGCCCCAGCATTTT
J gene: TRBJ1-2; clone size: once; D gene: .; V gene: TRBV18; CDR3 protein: CASSPVDSRDYGYTF; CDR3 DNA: TGTGCCAGCTCACCAGTTGATAGCAGAGACTATGGCTACACCTTC
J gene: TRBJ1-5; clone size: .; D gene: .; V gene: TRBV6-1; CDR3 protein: CASSARNSNQPQHF; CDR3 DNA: TGTGCCAGCAGTGCCAGAAATAGCAATCAGCCCCAGCATTTT
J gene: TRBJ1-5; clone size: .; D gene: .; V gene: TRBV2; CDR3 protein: CASSEFRGGGGGGSYSNQPQHF; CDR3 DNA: TGTGCCAGCAGTGAATTTAGAGGGGGAGGGGGGGGAGGATCTTATAGCAATCAGCCCCAGCATTTT
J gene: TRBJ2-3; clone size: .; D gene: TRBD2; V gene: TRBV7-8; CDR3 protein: CASSLARASGERRDTQYF; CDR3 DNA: TGTGCCAGCAGCTTAGCGCGGGCTAGCGGGGAGAGAAGGGATACGCAGTATTTT
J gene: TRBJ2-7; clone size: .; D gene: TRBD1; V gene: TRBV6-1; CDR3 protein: CASSEARKGTVIYEQYF; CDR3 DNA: TGTGCCAGCAGTGAAGCGAGAAAGGGGACAGTGATCTACGAGCAGTACTTC
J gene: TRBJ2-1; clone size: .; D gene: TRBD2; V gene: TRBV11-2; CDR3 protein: CASSLSGGLTVEYNEQFF; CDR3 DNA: TGTGCCAGCAGCTTAAGCGGGGGACTCACTGTGGAATACAATGAGCAGTTCTTC
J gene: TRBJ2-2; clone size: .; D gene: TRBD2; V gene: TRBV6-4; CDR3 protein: CASRDSGGAELFF; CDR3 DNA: TGTGCCAGCAGAGATAGCGGGGGGGCCGAGCTGTTTTTT
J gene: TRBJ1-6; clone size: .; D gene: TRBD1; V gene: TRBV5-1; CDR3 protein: CASSLLGEWDRANSPLHF; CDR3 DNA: TGCGCCAGCAGCTTACTGGGGGAATGGGACAGAGCCAATTCACCCCTCCACTTT
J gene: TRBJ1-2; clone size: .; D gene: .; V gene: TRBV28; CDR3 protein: CASSFDRWEGYTF; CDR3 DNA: TGTGCCAGCAGCTTCGACAGGTGGGAAGGCTACACCTTC
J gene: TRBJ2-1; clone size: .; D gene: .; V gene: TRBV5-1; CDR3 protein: CASSLTGVPIYNEQFF; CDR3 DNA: TGCGCCAGCAGCTTGACAGGTGTACCGATTTACAATGAGCAGTTCTTC